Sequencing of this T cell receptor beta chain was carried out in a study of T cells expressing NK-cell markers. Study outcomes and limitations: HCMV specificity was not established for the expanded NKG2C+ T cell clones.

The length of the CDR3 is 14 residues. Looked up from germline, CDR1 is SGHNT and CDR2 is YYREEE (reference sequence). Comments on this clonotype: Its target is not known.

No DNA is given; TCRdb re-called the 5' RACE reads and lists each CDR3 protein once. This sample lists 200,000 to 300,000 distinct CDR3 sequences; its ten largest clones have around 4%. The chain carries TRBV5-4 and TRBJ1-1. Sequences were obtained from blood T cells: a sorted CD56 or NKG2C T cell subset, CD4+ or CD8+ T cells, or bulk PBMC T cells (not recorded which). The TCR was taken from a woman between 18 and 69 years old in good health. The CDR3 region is CASSPRNRNTEAFF.